This is a list of T cell receptor beta chains from one sample in a study of blood T cell repertoires in COVID-19. The data were produced by immunoSEQ multiplex PCR, yet TCRdb's version contains in-frame clones alone and is incomplete. The sample lists about 280,000 clones; approximately 81% were seen once. Sequencing was performed on PBMCs or T cells enriched from blood (not recorded which). Receptor source: a woman between 50 and 59 years old who had recovered from COVID-19. The CDR3 runs from the conserved cysteine through the conserved F or W. The D gene is left open where the match is weak. Clone size is shown for a subset of rows, as once, few, many or a class of expanded clone.

abundance	j_gene	d_gene	v_gene	CDR3aa	CDR3nt
.	TRBJ2-1	TRBD2	TRBV6-2/TRBV6-3	CASSSPDVGLAGVVRFF	TGTGCCAGCAGTTCACCCGATGTGGGACTAGCGGGAGTTGTACGTTTCTTC
few	TRBJ1-3	.	TRBV3-1/TRBV3-2	CASSPVGGRSVENTIYF	TGTGCCAGCAGCCCTGTGGGGGGTCGGAGCGTTGAAAACACCATATATTTT
.	TRBJ1-1	.	TRBV11-3	CASSLEGANTEAFF	TGTGCCAGCAGCTTAGAGGGCGCGAACACTGAAGCTTTCTTT
few	TRBJ2-6	.	TRBV5-1	CASSLGTVSGANVLTF	TGCGCCAGCAGCTTGGGAACGGTATCGGGGGCCAACGTCCTGACTTTC
.	TRBJ1-1	.	TRBV7-8	CASSPLSYRGGRFYTEAFF	TGTGCCAGCAGCCCCCTATCCTATCGTGGGGGGAGGTTCTACACTGAAGCTTTCTTT
.	TRBJ2-7	TRBD2	TRBV5-5	CASSLEGLAGVEQYF	TGTGCCAGCAGCTTGGAGGGTCTAGCGGGAGTCGAGCAGTACTTC
.	TRBJ1-5	TRBD1	TRBV28	CASRTGVSNQPQHF	TGTGCCAGCCGCACAGGGGTAAGCAATCAGCCCCAGCATTTT
.	TRBJ2-5	.	TRBV10-3	CAISERGETQYF	TGTGCCATCAGTGAAAGGGGGGAGACCCAGTACTTC
.	TRBJ2-5	.	TRBV12-3/TRBV12-4	CASSFNSQETQYF	TGTGCCAGCAGTTTTAACAGTCAAGAGACCCAGTACTTC
.	TRBJ1-2	.	TRBV5-1	CASSLEGSGYTF	TGCGCCAGCAGCTTGGAAGGGAGCGGCTACACCTTC
.	TRBJ2-5	.	TRBV24-1	CATGQPRGTQYF	TGTGCCACCGGGCAACCCCGGGGGACCCAGTACTTC
.	TRBJ1-1	.	TRBV5-4	CASSLVLSGGTEAFF	TGTGCCAGCAGCTTAGTCTTGTCCGGGGGCACTGAAGCTTTCTTT
.	TRBJ2-2	TRBD1	TRBV19	CASSPTLGQGGTGELFF	TGTGCCAGTAGTCCAACCTTGGGACAGGGCGGGACCGGGGAGCTGTTTTTT
.	TRBJ2-2	TRBD1	TRBV6-4	CASSARTGSSGELFF	TGTGCCAGCAGTGCGAGGACAGGGTCGTCCGGGGAGCTGTTTTTT
.	TRBJ2-7	.	TRBV30	CAWRVQGTSYEQYF	TGTGCCTGGCGGGTACAGGGAACGAGTTACGAGCAGTACTTC
once	TRBJ1-5	.	TRBV6-5	CASSQGRSNQPQHF	TGTGCCAGCAGCCAGGGTAGAAGCAATCAGCCCCAGCATTTT
once	TRBJ2-1	TRBD2	TRBV7-7	CASSLGSGSSYNEQFF	TGTGCCAGCAGCTTAGGGAGCGGGAGCTCCTACAATGAGCAGTTCTTC
.	TRBJ1-5	.	TRBV5-8	CASSFQGLSNQPQHF	TGTGCCAGCAGCTTTCAGGGTCTTAGCAATCAGCCCCAGCATTTT
.	TRBJ1-6	TRBD1	TRBV6-1	CASSEGQLGSPLHF	TGTGCCAGCAGTGAGGGACAGCTGGGGTCACCCCTCCACTTT
few	TRBJ2-7	TRBD2	TRBV18	CASSGAGVGSYEQYF	TGTGCCAGCTCTGGGGCGGGGGTTGGCTCCTACGAGCAGTACTTC
.	TRBJ2-1	TRBD2	TRBV4-2	CASSQLLADYNEQFF	TGTGCCAGCAGCCAGCTACTAGCGGACTACAATGAGCAGTTCTTC
.	TRBJ2-1	TRBD1	TRBV5-1	CASSPTGGSFVYDNEQFF	TGCGCCAGCAGCCCGACAGGGGGCAGTTTTGTTTATGACAATGAGCAGTTCTTC
.	TRBJ2-3	TRBD2	TRBV6-6	CASSYGRGGTDTQYF	TGTGCCAGCAGTTACGGGCGGGGGGGCACAGATACGCAGTATTTT
.	TRBJ2-2	TRBD2	TRBV19	CASTRLAGVNTGELFF	TGTGCCAGTACTCGACTAGCGGGAGTGAACACCGGGGAGCTGTTTTTT
.	TRBJ1-1	.	TRBV7-3	CASSQDSDTEAFF	TGTGCCAGCAGCCAGGACAGTGACACTGAAGCTTTCTTT
.	TRBJ1-3	TRBD1	TRBV9	CASSARTGPSGNTIYF	TGTGCCAGCAGCGCCCGGACAGGCCCCTCTGGAAACACCATATATTTT
.	TRBJ1-2	.	TRBV30	CAWSATVHALYGYTF	TGTGCCTGGAGTGCGACAGTCCATGCCCTCTATGGCTACACCTTC
.	TRBJ2-3	TRBD2	TRBV3-1/TRBV3-2	CASSQVWLAGVSDTQYF	TGTGCCAGCAGCCAAGTTTGGCTAGCGGGAGTTTCAGATACGCAGTATTTT
.	TRBJ2-1	TRBD2	TRBV6-1	CASSDRLAGNNEQFF	TGTGCCAGCAGTGACAGACTAGCGGGAAACAATGAGCAGTTCTTC
.	TRBJ2-5	TRBD2	TRBV6-5	CASSSGLVGTQYF	TGTGCCAGCAGTTCCGGACTAGTGGGGACCCAGTACTTC
.	TRBJ2-5	TRBD2	TRBV30	CASLLAGQETQYF	TGTGCCTCCCTACTAGCGGGACAAGAGACCCAGTACTTC
.	TRBJ1-2	.	TRBV11-2	CASSRRMGGYGYTF	TGTGCCAGCAGCCGCAGAATGGGGGGCTATGGCTACACCTTC
.	TRBJ2-2	TRBD1	TRBV7-8	CASSPRDRGSGELFF	TGTGCCAGCAGCCCACGGGACAGGGGATCCGGGGAGCTGTTTTTT
.	TRBJ1-5	TRBD1	TRBV6-2/TRBV6-3	CASSYSFERTGDQPQHF	TGTGCCAGCAGTTACTCTTTTGAGCGGACAGGGGACCAGCCCCAGCATTTT
once	TRBJ1-1	.	TRBV19	CASSIGPNTEAFF	TGTGCCAGTAGTATCGGTCCGAACACTGAAGCTTTCTTT
.	TRBJ2-5	TRBD2	TRBV14	CASSQEWAGGRETQYF	TGTGCCAGCAGCCAAGAGTGGGCGGGAGGACGAGAGACCCAGTACTTC
.	TRBJ2-7	.	TRBV11-2	CASSPRTGGLEQYF	TGTGCCAGCAGCCCCCGGACAGGAGGGCTCGAGCAGTACTTC
.	TRBJ1-6	.	TRBV5-4	CASSFGTSSYNSPLHF	TGTGCCAGCAGCTTCGGGACTAGCTCCTATAATTCACCCCTCCACTTT
.	TRBJ1-2	.	TRBV5-4	CASSSGIYSYGYTF	TGTGCCAGCAGCTCCGGGATTTATAGCTATGGCTACACCTTC
.	TRBJ1-1	TRBD1	TRBV2	CASSGTGGVGAFF	TGTGCCAGCAGTGGGACAGGGGGCGTCGGGGCTTTCTTT
.	TRBJ2-5	.	TRBV7-9	CASSSYTGIETQYF	TGTGCCAGCAGCTCATATACAGGGATCGAGACCCAGTACTTC
few	TRBJ1-3	.	TRBV4-1	CASSQGTVSGNTIYF	TGCGCCAGCAGCCAAGGGACAGTCTCTGGAAACACCATATATTTT
.	TRBJ2-7	.	TRBV18	CASSPALRSYEQYF	TGTGCCAGCTCACCAGCACTGAGATCCTACGAGCAGTACTTC
.	TRBJ1-1	TRBD1	TRBV5-1	CASSFIGQAKTEAFF	TGCGCCAGCAGCTTCATCGGACAGGCCAAAACTGAAGCTTTCTTT
.	TRBJ1-1	TRBD1	TRBV18	CASSPRTGGNTEAFF	TGTGCCAGCTCACCACGGACAGGCGGGAACACTGAAGCTTTCTTT
.	TRBJ2-5	.	TRBV5-4	CASSDEQGAETQYF	TGTGCCAGCAGCGACGAACAGGGTGCCGAGACCCAGTACTTC
.	TRBJ2-2	TRBD2	TRBV9	CASSIGLAGLIAGELFF	TGTGCCAGCAGCATCGGACTAGCGGGATTGATCGCCGGGGAGCTGTTTTTT
.	TRBJ1-1	.	TRBV4-2	CASSQGGTASNTEAFF	TGTGCCAGCAGCCAAGGCGGGACCGCCTCGAACACTGAAGCTTTCTTT
.	TRBJ1-2	TRBD1	TRBV5-1	CASSYRGGNYGYTF	TGCGCCAGCAGTTACAGGGGAGGTAACTATGGCTACACCTTC
.	TRBJ2-3	TRBD2	TRBV10-3	CAISEGLGGASTDTQYF	TGTGCCATCAGTGAGGGGTTGGGAGGGGCGAGCACAGATACGCAGTATTTT
.	TRBJ2-1	TRBD2	TRBV6-2/TRBV6-3	CASSYPGTSGNNEQFF	TGTGCCAGCAGTTACCCTGGGACTAGCGGGAACAATGAGCAGTTCTTC
.	TRBJ2-5	TRBD1	TRBV4-1	CASSLVDRDAQETQYF	TGCGCCAGCAGCCTGGTGGACAGGGACGCGCAAGAGACCCAGTACTTC
.	TRBJ2-7	TRBD2	TRBV30	CAWTSGLGEQYF	TGTGCCTGGACTAGCGGGCTTGGGGAGCAGTACTTC
.	TRBJ1-4	.	TRBV18	CASSLLHQTNEKLFF	TGTGCCAGCTCACTCTTACACCAAACTAATGAAAAACTGTTTTTT